Shown below are 27 T cell receptor beta chains from a single sample sequenced in a study of blood T cell repertoires in COVID-19. Some clones are missing from TCRdb's copy, which holds only in-frame ones; the method was immunoSEQ multiplex PCR. The data hold roughly 110,000 clones, with more than 80% observed a single time. Source material: peripheral blood. Source of these receptors: a woman aged 55 to 70 with acute or convalescent COVID-19.

V gene TRBV7-2 combines with J gene TRBJ1-1; TRBD1 agrees at 9 bases. Losses at the gene ends were 5 bases for V and 5 bases for J; bases not matched to a gene: 9. The CDR3 length is 15 residues. Germline V CDR1 and CDR2: SGHTA, FQGNSA. CDR3 sequence: CASSKRTGEGTEAFF. CDR3 DNA: TGTGCCAGCAGCAAGAGGACAGGGGAAGGGACTGAAGCTTTCTTT.

The chain employs TRBV3-1 (or the pseudogene TRBV3-2) and TRBJ2-7; the D is unclear. Trimming shortened V by 1 base and J by 2 bases, and 9 bases separated the two germline ends. Per the germline V gene, CDR1 is LGHDT and CDR2 is YNNKEL (reference sequence). CDR3 size: 14 residues. The CDR3 spells CASSQVRTAYEQYF. DNA for the CDR3: TGTGCCAGCAGCCAAGTTCGCACAGCCTACGAGCAGTACTTC.

This clone was recorded a few times. The chain is built from TRBV5-1 and TRBJ2-7; 7 positions match TRBD2. Trimming at V came to 2 bases and at J to 6 bases, leaving 8 bases not matched to a gene. The germline gives CDR1 SGHRS, CDR2 YFSETQ. This CDR3 is built from 14 residues. The CDR3 protein is CASSLREERGEQYF. The CDR3 bases are TGCGCCAGCAGCTTACGGGAGGAGAGAGGCGAGCAGTACTTC.

The chain carries TRBV5-5 and TRBJ2-1; D remains unclear. This CDR3 is built from 12 residues. Germline assignment: CDR1 SGHKS and CDR2 YYEKEE (reference sequence). V lost 2 bases and J lost 2, with 2 bases in between. CDR3 sequence: CASSFTYNEQFF. For the CDR3, the DNA is TGTGCCAGCAGCTTTACCTACAATGAGCAGTTCTTC.

This chain links TRBV30 with TRBJ1-2; no clear D gene. Germline values: CDR1 GTSNPN, CDR2 SVGIG (reference sequence). The CDR3 length is 14 residues. The ends were cut back, 2 bases at V and 5 bases at J, with 15 bases in the middle. The CDR3 DNA reads as TGTGCCTGGAGTCCCCGGGGATATACTTATGGCTACACCTTC. It is translated as CAWSPRGYTYGYTF. Combining the CDR3 with reference TRBV30 and TRBJ1-2 gives the whole variable domain SQTIHQWPATLVQPVGSPLSLECTVEGTSNPNLYWYRQAAGRGLQLLFYSVGIGQISSEVPQNLSASRPQDRQFILSSKKLLLSDSGFYLCAWSPRGYTYGYTFGSGTRLTVV.

This chain connects TRBV28 to TRBJ2-1; 7 bases are shared with TRBD2. In germline, CDR1 is MDHEN, CDR2 SYDVKM. The CDR3 covers 13 residues. Germline trimming cut 2 bases from V and 6 bases from J; bases unmatched to any gene: 1. As DNA, the CDR3 is TGTGCCAGCAGTTTACCGGGGGGCAATGAGCAGTTCTTC. Amino acids: CASSLPGGNEQFF.

A word on this clone: Additional DNA sequences in this sample encode the identical CDR3. CDR3 DNA: TGTGCCAGCTCACCGCTAGCGGGGGACACCGGGGAGCTGTTTTTT. Encoded protein: CASSPLAGDTGELFF. The chain recombines TRBV18 with TRBJ2-2; 10 bases agree with TRBD2. The germline gives CDR1 KGHSH, CDR2 LQKENI. The CDR3 is made up of 15 amino acids. After removal of 3 bases from V and 3 bases from J, the junction contained 1 base not matched to a gene.

CDR3 amino acids: CASSFPAGTSGIYEQYF. The CDR3 nucleotides read TGTGCCAGCAGTTTCCCCGCGGGGACTAGCGGGATCTACGAGCAGTACTTC. The chain joins TRBV28 to TRBJ2-7; 13 positions match TRBD2. V was pared by 3 bases and J by 3 bases, with 8 bases of the junction left unmatched. The germline gives CDR1 MDHEN, CDR2 SYDVKM. The length of the CDR3 is 17 residues. The full variable domain, its missing parts supplied by reference TRBV28 and TRBJ2-7, is DVKVTQSSRYLVKRTGEKVFLECVQDMDHENMFWYRQDPGLGLRLIYFSYDVKMKEKGDIPEGYSVSREKKERFSLILESASTNQTSMYLCASSFPAGTSGIYEQYFGPGTRLTVT.

Notes on this clone: The junction departs from germline at one end; a sequencing error may be responsible. The chain has TRBV7-7 and TRBJ1-4; D may be TRBD1 (6 bases). Germline V CDR1 and CDR2: SSHAT, FNYEAQ (reference sequence). The CDR3 extends over 15 amino acids. The CDR3 DNA reads TGTGCTAGCAGCTTACAGGGCGGGGGTAATGAAAAACTGTTTTTT. It encodes CASSLQGGGNEKLFF.

The rearrangement links TRBV6-2 or TRBV6-3 to TRBJ1-5; no reliable D call. Germline assignment: CDR1 MNHEY and CDR2 SVGEGT. V lost 1 base, J lost 7 bases, and 11 bases lay in between. This CDR3 is built from 14 residues. CDR3 nucleotides: TGTGCCAGCAGTTACTTTGGACCGGGACAGCCCCAGCATTTT. Translated, it gives CASSYFGPGQPQHF.

The rearrangement joins TRBV27 to TRBJ2-7; D gene unclear. Germline V gene lookup returns CDR1 MNHEY and CDR2 SMNVEV (reference sequence). This CDR3 spans 13 amino acids. Trimming took 0 bases from V and 3 from J, leaving 6 bases between them. Here the CDR3 DNA reads TGTGCCAGCAGTTTATCGGGCGTCTACGAGCAGTACTTC. Translation gives CASSLSGVYEQYF.

The chain combines TRBV27 with TRBJ1-5; 10 bases map to TRBD1. The germline V gene encodes CDR1 MNHEY and CDR2 SMNVEV (reference sequence). The CDR3 consists of 15 residues. V was pared by 6 bases and J by 7 bases, with 9 bases of the junction left unmatched. CDR3 sequence reads: CASRAGTGVNQPQHF. CDR3 nucleotide sequence: TGTGCCAGCAGGGCCGGGACAGGGGTAAACCAGCCCCAGCATTTT.

V usage is TRBV7-9 and J usage is TRBJ2-7; TRBD2 agrees at 8 bases. V lost 6 bases, J lost 2 bases, and 9 bases stayed unmatched. Germline V gene lookup returns CDR1 SEHNR and CDR2 FQNEAQ (reference sequence). This CDR3 contains 15 residues. The chain's CDR3 is CASRGGSGETYEQYF. CDR3 sequence (DNA): TGTGCCAGCAGGGGCGGTAGCGGGGAGACCTACGAGCAGTACTTC.

This clone was detected a few times. The chain couples TRBV7-9 to TRBJ1-2, with 7 bases fitting TRBD1. CDR1 and CDR2 from the germline V gene are SEHNR and FQNEAQ (reference sequence). V dropped 4 bases and J dropped 6; count of bases not matched to a gene: 14. There are 16 residues in the CDR3. The CDR3 DNA follows: TGTGCCAGCAGCTCAAGCAGAAACAACGGACAGGATGGCTACACCTTC. It encodes CASSSSRNNGQDGYTF.

This chain connects TRBV7-2 to TRBJ2-3, with 9 bases that match TRBD2. V lost 4 bases, J lost 1 base, and 3 bases stayed unmatched. Germline CDR1 and CDR2: SGHTA and FQGNSA. The CDR3 sequence is 15 residues long. The CDR3 spells CASSWSSGGTDTQYF. The CDR3 bases are TGTGCCAGCAGCTGGTCTAGCGGGGGCACAGATACGCAGTATTTT.

The J gene is TRBJ2-6, the V gene TRBV5-1; possibly TRBD1 for D (6 bases). The CDR3 has 16 residues. V was pared by 4 bases and J by 1 base, with 12 bases between. In germline, CDR1 is SGHRS, CDR2 YFSETQ. This CDR3 reads CASSGVQGSGANVLTF. The CDR3 DNA reads as TGCGCCAGCAGCGGCGTACAGGGATCTGGGGCCAACGTCCTGACTTTC.

The J gene is TRBJ2-6, the V gene TRBV2; tentatively, D is TRBD2 (7 bases). CDR1 and CDR2 (germline): SNHLY, FYNNEI. V lost 5 bases, J lost 2 bases, and 10 bases lay in between. The CDR3 length is 15 residues. The CDR3 region has the DNA TGTGCCAGCAGTTGGGGGGGCGCTGGGGCCAACGTCCTGACTTTC. This translates into CASSWGGAGANVLTF.

This chain uses TRBV28 with TRBJ2-7, with a weak D call TRBD1 (6 bases). The germline V and J ends were trimmed by 3 bases and 2 bases, with 11 bases remaining between them. From germline, CDR1 is MDHEN and CDR2 SYDVKM. The CDR3 extends over 14 amino acids. The CDR3 is CASSFSRGAYEQYF. The CDR3 nucleotides are TGTGCCAGCAGTTTTTCCAGGGGAGCCTACGAGCAGTACTTC. Full variable domain (rest looked up from reference TRBV28 and TRBJ2-7): DVKVTQSSRYLVKRTGEKVFLECVQDMDHENMFWYRQDPGLGLRLIYFSYDVKMKEKGDIPEGYSVSREKKERFSLILESASTNQTSMYLCASSFSRGAYEQYFGPGTRLTVT.

The chain recombines TRBV2 with TRBJ1-1; 7 bases line up with TRBD1. After removal of 4 bases from V and 3 bases from J, the junction contained 2 bases not matched to a gene. This CDR3 is 13 amino acids long. Germline V gene sequence: CDR1 SNHLY, CDR2 FYNNEI. CDR3 loop: CASSGTGDTEAFF. The DNA of the CDR3 is TGTGCCAGCAGTGGAACAGGGGACACTGAAGCTTTCTTT.

The chain couples TRBV5-1 to TRBJ2-6; 10 nucleotides match TRBD1. In germline, CDR1 is SGHRS, CDR2 YFSETQ. V dropped 4 bases and J dropped 3; count of bases not matched to a gene: 13. The CDR3 contains 19 residues. CDR3 loop: CASSLVGTGDFGGANVLTF. CDR3 DNA: TGCGCCAGCAGCCTGGTGGGGACAGGGGATTTCGGTGGGGCCAACGTCCTGACTTTC.

The chain recombines TRBV2 with TRBJ2-1, with a tentative D call TRBD1 (5 bases). Germline loops: CDR1 SNHLY, CDR2 FYNNEI. Deletions cut 7 bases from V and 6 bases from J, with 19 bases between. The CDR3 has 15 residues. The chain's CDR3 is CASILWTTASNEQFF. CDR3 sequence (DNA): TGTGCCAGCATTTTGTGGACGACAGCTTCCAATGAGCAGTTCTTC.

The gene calls are TRBV12-3 or TRBV12-4 and TRBJ1-4; D gene unclear. V was shortened by 6 bases and J by 1 base, with 6 bases between the two germline ends. The CDR3 is 13 amino acids. DNA for the CDR3: TGTGCCAGCAGCCGCGGAACTAATGAAAAACTGTTTTTT. Translated, it gives CASSRGTNEKLFF.

CDR3 nucleotides: TGTGCCAGCTCACCCGGACAGAACACTGAAGCTTTCTTT. Its translation is CASSPGQNTEAFF. This rearrangement joins TRBV18 to TRBJ1-1; the D gene is possibly TRBD1 (5 bases). V lost 3 bases and J lost 1, with 6 bases in between. In germline, CDR1 is KGHSH, CDR2 LQKENI. The CDR3 totals 13 residues.

This clone has just one count. V usage is TRBV6-1 and J usage is TRBJ1-2, with 12 nucleotides matching TRBD1. The CDR3 loop spans 16 amino acids. CDR1 and CDR2 (germline): MNHNS, SASEGT. The J segment lost 8 bases and the V segment lost 4 bases, leaving 11 bases of the junction unmatched. CDR3 residues: CASSGGDRGRVLGYTF. The CDR3 DNA sequence: TGTGCCAGCAGTGGGGGGGACAGGGGGCGCGTTTTAGGCTACACCTTC.

The chain uses TRBV6-2 or TRBV6-3 and TRBJ2-5; D unresolved. V was cut by 2 bases and J by 7 bases, with 11 bases left in between. CDR3 length equals 13 residues. The germline CDR1 and CDR2 sequences are MNHEY and SVGEGT. The CDR3 is CASSYITRGTQYF. The CDR3 region has the DNA TGTGCCAGCAGTTACATCACAAGAGGGACCCAGTACTTC.

This clone was seen just once. V gene TRBV5-1 combines with J gene TRBJ2-1, with no clear D. Germline-derived CDR1 and CDR2 are SGHRS and YFSETQ. The CDR3 is 16 amino acids. Deletions cut 0 bases from V and 0 bases from J, with 10 bases between. CDR3 nucleotide sequence: TGCGCCAGCAGCTTGGCCCCCACGAGCTCCTACAATGAGCAGTTCTTC. Its protein product is CASSLAPTSSYNEQFF.

This rearrangement joins TRBV19 to TRBJ1-5, with 10 nucleotides matching TRBD1. Trimming removed 5 bases from V and 6 bases from J; junction bases left unmatched: 7. Per the germline V gene, CDR1 is LNHDA and CDR2 is SQIVND (reference sequence). The CDR3 consists of 15 residues. The CDR3 DNA reads as TGTGCCAGTAGTGGAGGACAGGGGGTTTCTCAGCCCCAGCATTTT. Translated, it gives CASSGGQGVSQPQHF.